This T cell receptor beta chain was sequenced for a study of regulatory T cells in long-lasting Graves disease (dated by TCRdb to the early 2020s). Background for the entire study: Newly diagnosed Graves' disease patients had taken antithyroid drugs for less than 3 months. This study used TCR sequencing and RNA sequencing of peripheral blood to compare persistent Graves' disease patients against newly diagnosed Graves' disease patients. The study took place in China and was registered as a clinical trial. A total of about 35 samples underwent TCR sequencing: some 13 from persistent and about 20 from newly diagnosed Graves' disease patients. Overall results and qualifications from the work: The authors noted that the small sample size was a limitation that may lower accuracy. Compared with newly diagnosed patients, patients with persistent Graves' disease had lower TCR Shannon entropy and fewer highly expanded clones, which suggests clonal expansion. A larger number of public clonotypes was shared among persistent patients (fewer than 3,000) than among newly diagnosed patients (around 970). Sequencing and analysis were restricted to the TCR beta chain. Peripheral blood alone was examined, since thyroid tissue, which constituted the primary lesion, could not be accessed.

Libraries were constructed by multiplex PCR. This sample was sequenced with an Illumina HiSeq 4000. CDR3 regions were amplified by Arm-PCR with iRepertoire HTBI primers to construct TCR beta libraries. PCR products were gel purified before sequencing. The published analysis was carried out like this. A total of some 60 TRBV and about 13 TRBJ segments were identified across samples and were used for gene usage analysis of CDR3 amino acid clonotypes. COPE and FqMerger were used to merge filtered high-quality paired reads into contigs. Contigs were aligned with BLAST to IMGT TRBV, TRBD and TRBJ reference genes, and CDR3 was defined per IMGT. Any clonotype with a frequency above 0.1% was counted as a highly expanded clone. Shannon entropy was used to measure repertoire diversity, and the Gini coefficient was used to measure V-J evenness. Clonotypes shared by more than one individual were considered public. Clones were called with MiXCR by TCRdb after fastp trimmed the public reads at Q25, and only in-frame beta chains were retained. Every distinct CDR3 protein forms one entry, paired with its most common genes and DNA. The V and J calls reflect TCRdb's pipeline rather than the authors' work. The sample table contains about 350,000 distinct CDR3 sequences; only one count was recorded for roughly a sixth of them. The top ten clonotypes cover about 32% of the sample.

In the paper's terms, the time point label means: newly diagnosed GD, antithyroid drugs for less than 3 months. RNA was extracted from PBMCs in TRIzol for both TCR sequencing and RNA sequencing. The diagnosis of Graves' disease followed American Thyroid Association guidelines. Patients were recruited from an endocrinology department in Xi'an, China. From each patient, approximately 9.9 milliliters of peripheral blood was collected into an EDTA anticoagulant tube. Ficoll Paque Plus density gradient separation was used to isolate PBMCs, and no further T cell sorting was performed. RNA quality was checked with an Agilent 2100 Bioanalyzer and agarose gel, and concentration with a NanoDrop 2000. As regards this clonotype: There is no known antigen for this receptor. Per-nucleotide qualities are absent, and no much larger clonotype sits a single base away.

These data also formed part of another study, on T cells in Graves' hyperthyroidism and ophthalmopathy. The second paper further reports: Stable Graves' hyperthyroidism was defined as no progression to ophthalmopathy during 18 months of follow-up. Hyperthyroidism patients were aged 18 to 65 years and newly diagnosed, with disease duration of less than 2 months. The study excluded patients with uncontrolled infections, other autoimmune diseases, pregnancy or lactation. Diagnoses were established on the basis of clinical symptoms, serum thyroxine and TRAb, thyroid ultrasound, and orbital computed tomography. The TCR CDR3 was subjected to a first round of RT-PCR using the HTBI primer set and the Qiagen OneStep RT-PCR kit. Blood samples also contained most of the expanded thyroid clonotypes (frequency above 0.001), which suggests that blood repertoires may reflect thyroid immune responses. A 13 V-J signature model separated ophthalmopathy from stable hyperthyroidism, with just over 85% sensitivity and roughly 84% specificity in cross-validation and 80%/75% in testing. In validation, progression to ophthalmopathy was predicted by the model with around 71% sensitivity and nearly 75% specificity, a median of approximately 6.5 months before onset. A discovery cohort of about a hundred patients, roughly 43 with Graves' ophthalmopathy and roughly 59 with stable Graves' hyperthyroidism, was used to find distinguishing TCR V-J signatures. Prospective prediction of ophthalmopathy was tested in an independent validation cohort of 18 to 20 hyperthyroidism patients and 17 patients who later progressed to ophthalmopathy. The 90 to 100 discovery patients were randomly divided into training and test sets at a 7:3 ratio. Thyroid tissue and blood T-cell repertoires from about six Graves' hyperthyroidism patients were also compared in the study. After sampling, hyperthyroidism patients received methimazole starting at 30 mg daily, and ophthalmopathy patients received high-dose intravenous methylprednisolone. A second multiplex PCR round built the libraries, followed by size selection and purification. Libraries were sequenced paired-end with 100 bp reads on an Illumina HiSeq2000. SOAPnuke was used to process the raw data, removing reads that contained adapters or uncalled bases, had a mean Phred below 15, or lacked an exact match to the constant primer or identifier. COPE v1.2.5 was used to merge the high-quality paired reads, and each unique nucleotide sequence was defined as a clonotype. MiTCR v1.1 was used to align the clonotypes against IMGT TRBV, TRBD and TRBJ reference segments. Only V-J combinations with frequency above 0.0001, covering 99.2% of repertoires, were analysed. A TCS score was defined as the ratio between F50 (clonal expansion) and ExV (chaos), using BLOSUM62-based TCRdist between CDR3 peptides within each V-J. Welch's t-statistics and random forest reduced around 550 V-J features to about 12, which were used in a naive Bayes classifier (R e1071). Sample size was not statistically predetermined, and investigators were not blinded to group allocation. The paper reports TCR Vbeta CDR3 sequencing of about 140 peripheral blood samples: some 44 ophthalmopathy, approximately 74 hyperthyroidism and roughly 17 progressor patients.

This specimen was peripheral blood mononuclear cells (PBMCs), taken at new diagnosis, from a patient treated with antithyroid drugs. The receptor's source is a man in his forties with Graves disease. Donor details come from another sample of the same person, matched by shared clones.

The nucleotides read TGTGCCTGGAGTGTACTCGGAGGAGGTACCGGGGAGCTGTTTTTT. This is translated as CAWSVLGGGTGELFF. Rearrangement joined TRBV30 to TRBJ2-2; the D gene is possibly TRBD2, with 5 bases matching. Relative to germline, V is 0 bases shorter and J is 5 bases shorter, with 13 bases between their ends. The CDR3 runs 15 residues from the cysteine to the phenylalanine. Only the CDR3 DNA is retained, 45 bases long and in frame from the first base. The germline V gene (reference sequence) specifies GTSNPN as CDR1 and SVGIG as CDR2.